One sample yielded the 28 T cell receptor beta chains listed below, sequenced in a study of T cells expressing NK-cell markers. Reanalyzing the 5' RACE reads, TCRdb keeps one entry per CDR3 protein, without DNA. The repertoire shows 500,000 or so distinct CDR3 sequences; the top ten hold roughly 3.6%. The sample comprised blood T cells: a sorted CD56 or NKG2C T cell subset, CD4+ or CD8+ T cells, or bulk PBMC T cells (not recorded which). The receptor source for this set is a man younger than 35 in good health.

V gene TRBV29-1 combines with J gene TRBJ1-2. CDR1 and CDR2 (germline): SQVTM, ANQGSEA. This CDR3 has 13 amino acids. The CDR3 is CSALVIDTYGYTF. Complete variable domain (other parts from reference TRBV29-1 and TRBJ1-2): SAVISQKPSRDICQRGTSLTIQCQVDSQVTMMFWYRQQPGQSLTLIATANQGSEATYESGFVIDKFPISRPNLTFSTLTVSNMSPEDSSIYLCSALVIDTYGYTFGSGTRLTVV.

The chain links TRBV6-1 to TRBJ2-7; TCRdb indicates TRBD1, and absent DNA this call remains unverified. This CDR3 comprises 14 residues. Looked up from germline, CDR1 is MNHNS and CDR2 is SASEGT. The CDR3 is CASRRGQGTYEQYF.

V usage is TRBV12-3 or TRBV12-4 and J usage is TRBJ2-1; without DNA, the TCRdb call of TRBD1 cannot be checked. This CDR3 has 14 amino acids. The CDR3 protein is CASTVPGIRNEQFF.

The CDR3: CATREGITYEQYF. The J gene is TRBJ2-7, the V gene TRBV6-2 or TRBV6-3; TCRdb reports TRBD2, a call that lacks DNA to check it against. This CDR3 has 13 amino acids. Per the germline V gene, CDR1 is MNHEY and CDR2 is SVGEGT.

CDR3 sequence: CASSSPPGGLGETQYF. This chain uses TRBV12-3 or TRBV12-4 with TRBJ2-5; without DNA, the TCRdb call of TRBD1 cannot be checked. CDR3 length: 16 amino acids.

The chain uses TRBV7-3 and TRBJ1-4; there is no DNA to check the TCRdb D call of TRBD1. Germline values: CDR1 SGHTA, CDR2 FQGTGA. This CDR3 spans 14 amino acids. The CDR3 region is CASSLPPFGEKLFF.

The rearrangement joins TRBV27 to TRBJ2-1; TCRdb selects TRBD2, and the lack of DNA leaves this call unchecked. The CDR3 is made up of 18 amino acids. CDR1 and CDR2 (germline): MNHEY, SMNVEV (reference sequence). The CDR3 reads CASSRRTSGLRSYNEQFF.

V and J are TRBV5-1 and TRBJ2-3. Germline loops: CDR1 SGHRS, CDR2 YFSETQ. CDR3 size: 14 residues. The CDR3 loop is CASKEDLRTDTQYF.

The chain couples TRBV7-8 to TRBJ1-2; TCRdb's assignment of TRBD1 cannot be checked, as there is no DNA. Per germline, CDR1 SGHVS and CDR2 FQNEAQ. This CDR3 contains 15 residues. This chain's CDR3 is CASSLDGGASYGYTF.

This sequence joins TRBV5-5 and TRBJ2-7. The CDR3 loop spans 13 amino acids. CDR1 is SGHKS and CDR2 is YYEKEE in the germline V gene (reference sequence). The CDR3 sequence: CASSLALNYEQYF.

CDR3 sequence reads: CASSLAGARYEQYF. V usage is TRBV5-6 and J usage is TRBJ2-7. CDR1 is SGHDT, CDR2 YYEEEE, per germline. There are 14 residues in the CDR3.

The V gene is TRBV15, the J gene TRBJ1-3; TCRdb names TRBD1, which stays unverified in the absence of DNA. Germline assignment: CDR1 LNHNV and CDR2 YYDKDF (reference sequence). The CDR3 has 16 residues. The CDR3 loop reads CATSTQGPSSGNTIYF.

This rearrangement joins TRBV11-3 to TRBJ1-2. The CDR3 is made up of 14 amino acids. CDR1 and CDR2 (germline): SGHNT, YENEEA. CDR3 in amino acids: CASSSRVLDYGYTF.

The chain links TRBV29-1 to TRBJ2-1; without DNA, the TCRdb call of TRBD2 cannot be checked. The CDR3 consists of 17 residues. CDR1 is SQVTM and CDR2 is ANQGSEA in the germline V gene. CDR3: CSVDRWLAGGTYNEQFF.

This chain uses TRBV7-9 with TRBJ2-1; the D call of TRBD2 rests on TCRdb alone, since no DNA is present to check it. The length of the CDR3 is 17 residues. The V gene's germline CDR1 is SEHNR and CDR2 FQNEAQ (reference sequence). CDR3 sequence reads: CASSSYPLAGGNNEQFF.

The rearrangement uses TRBV7-9 and TRBJ2-5; lacking DNA, the TRBD1 call made by TCRdb goes unchecked. Germline CDR1 reads SEHNR; CDR2 reads FQNEAQ (reference sequence). The CDR3 spans 14 residues. The CDR3 loop reads CASSLGSGVKTQYF.

J is TRBJ1-4 and V is TRBV20-1. CDR1 DFQATT and CDR2 SNEGSKA come from the germline V gene (reference sequence). The CDR3 spans 14 residues. CDR3 amino acids: CSARNVATNEKLFF.

The chain has TRBV28 and TRBJ1-4; the TRBD1 assignment by TCRdb is unverifiable without DNA. The CDR3 is made up of 14 amino acids. The germline V gene has CDR1 MDHEN and CDR2 SYDVKM. CDR3 protein: CASQLRGPSQKLFF.

V is TRBV11-2 and J is TRBJ2-1; TCRdb proposes TRBD1, but this gene call is untestable without DNA. Germline CDR1 and CDR2: SGHAT and FQNNGV. CDR3 length equals 17 residues. CDR3 residues: CASSRRGQGSGYNEQFF.

This chain links TRBV29-1 with TRBJ2-1; there is no DNA to check the TCRdb D call of TRBD1. This CDR3 is built from 14 residues. Germline CDR1 reads SQVTM; CDR2 reads ANQGSEA. CDR3 residues: CSADKAGRGTEQFF.

The chain has TRBV7-6 and TRBJ1-5. The CDR3 totals 13 residues. Looked up from germline, CDR1 is SGHVS and CDR2 is FNYEAQ. This chain's CDR3 is CASSLTINQPQHF.

The chain recombines TRBV7-7 with TRBJ2-1; TCRdb lists TRBD1, though no DNA is available to test this call. Germline assignment: CDR1 SSHAT and CDR2 FNYEAQ (reference sequence). The CDR3 sequence is 13 residues long. CDR3 sequence: CASWDRENNEQFF.

This chain uses TRBV5-1 with TRBJ1-2; checking the TCRdb D call of TRBD1 is not possible without DNA. Germline V gene data show CDR1 as SGHRS and CDR2 as YFSETQ. The length of the CDR3 is 14 residues. CDR3 loop: CASSASTGVDGYTF.

The chain couples TRBV6-5 to TRBJ2-1; TCRdb gives TRBD2 as the D gene, but with no DNA this cannot be confirmed. The CDR3 covers 16 residues. Per the germline V gene, CDR1 is MNHEY and CDR2 is SVGAGI. Here the CDR3 reads CASSYSNSAAGGEQFF.

The chain employs TRBV27 and TRBJ1-2; TCRdb's D call, TRBD1, is unchecked because there is no DNA. Germline CDR1 and CDR2: MNHEY and SMNVEV (reference sequence). CDR3 length: 16 residues. CDR3 amino acids: CASSFGPGTANYGYTF.

The chain uses TRBV5-1 and TRBJ2-5; TCRdb indicates TRBD1, and absent DNA this call remains unverified. The CDR3 covers 13 residues. Germline V lookup: CDR1 SGHRS, CDR2 YFSETQ. This CDR3 reads CASTRDRQETQYF.

The gene calls are TRBV24-1 and TRBJ2-7; absent DNA, TCRdb's TRBD1 call cannot be checked. CDR1 and CDR2 (germline): KGHDR, SFDVKD. The length of the CDR3 is 13 residues. The CDR3 sequence: CATSRTGTYEQYF.

The chain links TRBV5-5 to TRBJ2-3. Germline-derived CDR1 and CDR2 are SGHKS and YYEKEE (reference sequence). The length of the CDR3 is 18 residues. CDR3 sequence reads: CASSLVDVRQIDTDTQYF.